Presented here are 30 T cell receptor beta chains from one specimen sequenced in a study of cytomegalovirus exposure and HLA in healthy donors. PCR employed 60 Vbeta and 13 Jbeta primers. Measured with immunoSEQ multiplex PCR; TCRdb has only the in-frame clones, and not every one. In the table there are about 60,000 clones, 55% to 75% of which are singletons. The sample comprised PBMCs. These receptors all come from a man aged 40-50 years in good health and CMV-seropositive.

The genes are TRBV30 and TRBJ1-1; 7 nucleotides match TRBD1. Germline V gene data show CDR1 as GTSNPN and CDR2 as SVGIG (reference sequence). The CDR3 covers 17 residues. V lost 5 bases, J lost 1 base, and 16 bases stayed unmatched. CDR3 DNA: TGTGCCTGGGAAATCAGGGGGGACGGGCTGCGGAACACTGAAGCTTTCTTT. Its translation is CAWEIRGDGLRNTEAFF.

This clone was detected only a few times. The rearrangement uses TRBV7-2 and TRBJ2-7, with 7 bases identical to TRBD1. V trimming: 2 bases; J trimming: 5 bases; junction bases outside the gene matches: 12. The CDR3 consists of 16 residues. The germline V gene has CDR1 SGHTA and CDR2 FQGNSA. The CDR3 DNA reads as TGTGCCAGCAGCTTACAAAGGGACAGTGGGCCCCACGAGCAGTACTTC. Residues: CASSLQRDSGPHEQYF. Full variable domain (missing parts from reference TRBV7-2 and TRBJ2-7): GAGVSQSPSNKVTEKGKDVELRCDPISGHTALYWYRQSLGQGLEFLIYFQGNSAPDKSGLPSDRFSAERTGGSVSTLTIQRTQQEDSAVYLCASSLQRDSGPHEQYFGPGTRLTVT.

This chain joins TRBV9 and TRBJ2-4; D is unclear. The germline V and J ends were trimmed by 3 bases and 16 bases, with 20 bases remaining between them. Per germline, CDR1 SGDLS and CDR2 YYNGEE. The CDR3 has 13 amino acids. The CDR3 is CASSALQSGSRYF. The CDR3 DNA reads as TGTGCCAGCAGCGCTCTACAATCAGGTTCCCGTTACTTC.

This sequence joins TRBV6-1 and TRBJ1-2, with D possibly TRBD1 on 6 matching bases. The germline V gene has CDR1 MNHNS and CDR2 SASEGT. V was cut by 5 bases and J by 6 bases, with 13 bases left in between. This CDR3 comprises 13 residues. CDR3 in DNA: TGTGCCAGCAGTTCCGCAGGGGCGGATGGCTACACCTTC. This codes for CASSSAGADGYTF.

The chain carries TRBV7-3 and TRBJ2-2; D may be TRBD1 (5 bases). CDR3 length: 14 residues. V was trimmed by 3 bases and J by 2 bases, leaving 7 bases between them. CDR1 is SGHTA and CDR2 is FQGTGA in the germline V gene. The CDR3 loop reads CASSFGHNTGELFF. CDR3 in DNA: TGTGCCAGCAGCTTCGGACATAACACCGGGGAGCTGTTTTTT.

The chain links TRBV4-2 to TRBJ2-7; the match to TRBD1 covers 7 bases. Germline lookup yields CDR1 LGHNA and CDR2 YNFKEQ. The length of the CDR3 is 15 residues. Losses at the gene ends were 4 bases for V and 1 base for J; bases not matched to a gene: 7. CDR3 nucleotide sequence: TGTGCCAGCAGCCTATCCGACAGGGCTTCCTACGAGCAGTACTTC. Its translation is CASSLSDRASYEQYF.

This chain uses TRBV7-6 with TRBJ1-2; perhaps TRBD1 as D (6 bases). V lost 10 bases to trimming and J lost 6 bases, with 21 bases between them. The CDR3 is 14 residues long. Germline values: CDR1 SGHVS, CDR2 FNYEAQ. CDR3 nucleotide sequence: TGTGCCACTGGCATTGAACGGGGGGCGAATGGCTACACCTTC. This translates into CATGIERGANGYTF.

This clone was observed once. This sequence joins TRBV7-9 and TRBJ2-3, with D possibly being TRBD1 (6 bases). V was shortened by 6 bases and J by 4 bases, with 17 bases between the two germline ends. The CDR3 extends over 15 amino acids. Germline CDR1 and CDR2: SEHNR and FQNEAQ (reference sequence). The CDR3 region is CASRIGTLPPDTQYF. CDR3 nucleotide sequence: TGTGCCAGCAGAATTGGGACACTTCCCCCAGATACGCAGTATTTT. The full variable domain, rest sourced from reference TRBV7-9 and TRBJ2-3, is DTGVSQNPRHKITKRGQNVTFRCDPISEHNRLYWYRQTLGQGPEFLTYFQNEAQLEKSRLLSDRFSAERPKGSFSTLEIQRTEQGDSAMYLCASRIGTLPPDTQYFGPGTRLTVL.

This chain joins TRBV2 and TRBJ2-7; D is unresolved. This CDR3 is built from 9 residues. Germline lookup yields CDR1 SNHLY and CDR2 FYNNEI. The V and J ends lost 7 bases and 7 bases respectively, with 5 bases between them. The CDR3 is CASKSEQYF. The CDR3 DNA is TGTGCCAGCAAGAGTGAGCAGTACTTC. Supplemented by reference TRBV2 and TRBJ2-7, the full variable domain reads EPEVTQTPSHQVTQMGQEVILRCVPISNHLYFYWYRQILGQKVEFLVSFYNNEISEKSEIFDDQFSVERPDGSNFTLKIRSTKLEDSAMYFCASKSEQYFGPGTRLTVT.

This clone was seen more than once but under ten times. J is TRBJ2-7 and V is TRBV13; 9 positions match TRBD2. CDR3 length equals 15 residues. Germline V gives CDR1 PRHDT, CDR2 FYEKMQ (reference sequence). V was clipped by 6 bases and J by 4 bases; unmatched bases: 10. The CDR3 loop reads CASSQSGTSFYEQYF. CDR3 sequence (DNA): TGTGCCAGCAGTCAATCCGGGACTAGCTTTTACGAGCAGTACTTC.

CDR3 DNA sequence: TGTGCCTGGAGTCGGGACAGTATCTCTGGAAACACCATATATTTT. Residues: CAWSRDSISGNTIYF. The rearrangement joins TRBV30 to TRBJ1-3, with TRBD1 identical over 7 bases. This CDR3 has 15 amino acids. Germline CDR1 is GTSNPN and CDR2 is SVGIG (reference sequence). Unmatched junction bases numbered 4, after V lost 2 bases and J lost 0 bases. The full variable domain, in which reference TRBV30 and TRBJ1-3 provide the parts outside the CDR3, is SQTIHQWPATLVQPVGSPLSLECTVEGTSNPNLYWYRQAAGRGLQLLFYSVGIGQISSEVPQNLSASRPQDRQFILSSKKLLLSDSGFYLCAWSRDSISGNTIYFGEGSWLTVV.

CDR3 loop: CASSLLGGGSYNEQFF. For the CDR3, the DNA is TGCGCCAGCAGCTTATTAGGCGGGGGGTCCTACAATGAGCAGTTCTTC. The chain recombines TRBV5-1 with TRBJ2-1, with 8 bases matching TRBD2. This CDR3 spans 16 amino acids. Germline V gene sequence: CDR1 SGHRS, CDR2 YFSETQ. The V and J ends lost 2 bases and 1 base, in that order; junction bases with no gene match: 5.

The V gene is TRBV6-1, the J gene TRBJ1-1, with 9 bases identical to TRBD1. Germline values: CDR1 MNHNS, CDR2 SASEGT. CDR3 length: 15 residues. V gave up 5 bases and J gave up 3 bases; unmatched junction bases: 7. Written as DNA, the CDR3 is TGTGCCAGCAGTTCGGACAGGGGAACGGACACTGAAGCTTTCTTT. As protein: CASSSDRGTDTEAFF.

The rearrangement uses TRBV2 and TRBJ1-2; TRBD1 matches at 10 bases. Germline V gene lookup returns CDR1 SNHLY and CDR2 FYNNEI. This CDR3 comprises 13 residues. The J segment lost 8 bases and the V segment lost 4 bases, leaving 4 bases of the junction unmatched. The CDR3 region has the DNA TGTGCCAGCAGTGGACAGGGGGCGGGAGGCTACACCTTC. Its protein is CASSGQGAGGYTF.

The chain has TRBV2 and TRBJ1-2; D is unclear. Trimming removed 6 bases at V and 2 bases at J, with 10 bases between. This CDR3 region has 13 residues. The germline V gene has CDR1 SNHLY and CDR2 FYNNEI. For the CDR3, the DNA is TGTGCCAGCAGCATAACAGAGAACTATGGCTACACCTTC. Amino acid sequence: CASSITENYGYTF.

The V and J genes are TRBV5-1 and TRBJ2-5; 7 bases line up with TRBD1. This CDR3 spans 16 amino acids. V was pared by 0 bases and J by 2 bases, with 7 bases of the junction left unmatched. Per germline, CDR1 SGHRS and CDR2 YFSETQ. The CDR3 is CASSLAIGTVQETQYF. In nucleotides, the CDR3 is TGCGCCAGCAGCTTGGCGATCGGGACAGTTCAAGAGACCCAGTACTTC.

The chain uses TRBV6-1 and TRBJ2-1; the D is unclear. The germline gives CDR1 MNHNS, CDR2 SASEGT. V lost 5 bases and J lost 5, with 13 bases in between. The length of the CDR3 is 14 residues. Here the CDR3 DNA reads TGTGCCAGCAGTCCCTTCGTTCTCGACAATGAGCAGTTCTTC. Translation: CASSPFVLDNEQFF.

The sample holds one count of this clone. The chain employs TRBV27 and TRBJ1-2; D not certain. The CDR3 runs to 13 residues. With 5 bases removed from V and 5 bases from J, the gap between germline ends came to 12 bases. Germline CDR1 and CDR2: MNHEY and SMNVEV (reference sequence). The CDR3 DNA sequence: TGTGCCAGCAGTCAAAGCGCCGATTATGGCTACACCTTC. This sequence encodes CASSQSADYGYTF.

The chain carries TRBV19 and TRBJ2-5; no clear D. CDR3 length equals 12 residues. In germline, CDR1 is LNHDA, CDR2 SQIVND (reference sequence). V was trimmed by 2 bases and J by 4 bases, leaving 5 bases between them. For the CDR3, the DNA is TGTGCCAGTAGTATATCCGGAGAGACCCAGTACTTC. Amino acid sequence: CASSISGETQYF. The complete variable domain, with remaining parts taken from reference TRBV19 and TRBJ2-5, reads DGGITQSPKYLFRKEGQNVTLSCEQNLNHDAMYWYRQDPGQGLRLIYYSQIVNDFQKGDIAEGYSVSREKKESFPLTVTSAQKNPTAFYLCASSISGETQYFGPGTRLLVL.

The genes are TRBV9 and TRBJ2-2; D is possibly TRBD1 (6 bases). CDR1 is SGDLS, CDR2 YYNGEE, per germline. The CDR3 covers 16 residues. Between the trimmed V and J ends, which lost 0 bases and 4 bases, there was a span of 13 bases. CDR3 residues: CASSVVSRGGTGELFF. DNA for the CDR3: TGTGCCAGCAGCGTAGTTAGCAGGGGCGGCACCGGGGAGCTGTTTTTT.

The CDR3 here is CSVEERGSPYGYTF. The CDR3 nucleotides are TGCAGCGTTGAAGAGAGAGGGAGCCCCTATGGCTACACCTTC. The gene calls are TRBV29-1 and TRBJ1-2; D call uncertain. This CDR3 is 14 amino acids long. V was shortened by 0 bases and J by 4 bases, with 12 bases between the two germline ends. Per germline, CDR1 SQVTM and CDR2 ANQGSEA. The full variable domain, its missing parts supplied by reference TRBV29-1 and TRBJ1-2, is SAVISQKPSRDICQRGTSLTIQCQVDSQVTMMFWYRQQPGQSLTLIATANQGSEATYESGFVIDKFPISRPNLTFSTLTVSNMSPEDSSIYLCSVEERGSPYGYTFGSGTRLTVV.

The chain combines TRBV19 with TRBJ1-1; weak D call: TRBD1 (5 bases). The ends were cut back, 3 bases at V and 4 bases at J, with 12 bases in the middle. Germline values: CDR1 LNHDA, CDR2 SQIVND (reference sequence). CDR3 size: 14 residues. Here the CDR3 DNA reads TGTGCCAGTAGTATCTCCCAAGGGGCCACTGAAGCTTTCTTT. Amino acids: CASSISQGATEAFF.

This clone was counted a few times. Here the CDR3 DNA reads TGTGCCAGCAGTATGGACAGGGTGAGCACTGAAGCTTTCTTT. It is translated as CASSMDRVSTEAFF. The J gene is TRBJ1-1, the V gene TRBV6-5; TRBD1 agrees at 8 bases. Germline V lookup: CDR1 MNHEY, CDR2 SVGAGI. The V segment lost 5 bases and the J segment 4 bases; nucleotides outside the gene matches: 6. The CDR3 covers 14 residues.

The chain links TRBV6-1 to TRBJ2-3; the match to TRBD2 covers 9 bases. Germline assignment: CDR1 MNHNS and CDR2 SASEGT. CDR3 length: 15 residues. With 7 bases clipped from V and 7 bases from J, the junction kept 12 bases outside the gene matches. CDR3 DNA sequence: TGTGCCAGCAACCCCGCCGCGGGGGGGCCAAATACGCAGTATTTT. This gives the protein CASNPAAGGPNTQYF.

J is TRBJ1-2 and V is TRBV6-5, with 7 bases lining up with TRBD1. After removal of 6 bases from V and 11 bases from J, the junction contained 12 bases not matched to a gene. The CDR3 has 13 amino acids. From germline, CDR1 is MNHEY and CDR2 SVGAGI. The CDR3 region has the DNA TGTGCCAGCAGGAGGGGGCAAGGTGGTTTTTACACCTTC. Translating it yields CASRRGQGGFYTF.

The chain recombines TRBV5-1 with TRBJ1-1; 7 bases fit TRBD1. Germline V gives CDR1 SGHRS, CDR2 YFSETQ. V shed 4 bases, J shed 1 base, and the junction held 4 bases outside the gene matches. The CDR3 spans 14 residues. The CDR3 is CASSQGTENTEAFF. For the CDR3, the DNA is TGCGCCAGCAGCCAGGGGACAGAGAACACTGAAGCTTTCTTT.

This chain connects TRBV6-6 to TRBJ2-7; D gene uncertain. The CDR3 totals 11 residues. CDR1 is MNHNY, CDR2 SVGAGI, per germline (reference sequence). Trimming cost V 6 bases and J 4 bases, with 7 bases left between them. CDR3 in DNA: TGTGCCAGCAGCAACTATTACGAGCAGTACTTC. Translated, it gives CASSNYYEQYF.

This clone was seen a few times. The rearrangement links TRBV28 to TRBJ1-5, with 12 nucleotides matching TRBD1. The CDR3 consists of 15 residues. Germline trimming cut 4 bases from V and 9 bases from J; bases unmatched to any gene: 7. Germline-derived CDR1 and CDR2 are MDHEN and SYDVKM. The DNA of the CDR3 is TGTGCCAGCAGTTCACGGGACAGGGGGCTCGGGCCCCAGCATTTT. Amino acids: CASSSRDRGLGPQHF.

V usage is TRBV5-1 and J usage is TRBJ2-1; 7 positions agree with TRBD1. Germline trimming cut 0 bases from V and 6 bases from J; bases unmatched to any gene: 0. Germline CDR1 is SGHRS and CDR2 is YFSETQ. This CDR3 region has 13 residues. In DNA form, the CDR3 reads TGCGCCAGCAGCTTGGACAGGGGCAATGAGCAGTTCTTC. This gives the protein CASSLDRGNEQFF.

The chain uses TRBV4-3 and TRBJ1-1; D unresolved. V gave up 1 base and J gave up 7 bases, with 16 bases separating them. CDR3 size: 15 residues. Germline loops: CDR1 LGHNA, CDR2 YSLEER. Here the CDR3 DNA reads TGCGCCAGCAGCCAAGCACCTCCAGGCTTGGGTGAAGCTTTCTTT. Amino acids: CASSQAPPGLGEAFF.